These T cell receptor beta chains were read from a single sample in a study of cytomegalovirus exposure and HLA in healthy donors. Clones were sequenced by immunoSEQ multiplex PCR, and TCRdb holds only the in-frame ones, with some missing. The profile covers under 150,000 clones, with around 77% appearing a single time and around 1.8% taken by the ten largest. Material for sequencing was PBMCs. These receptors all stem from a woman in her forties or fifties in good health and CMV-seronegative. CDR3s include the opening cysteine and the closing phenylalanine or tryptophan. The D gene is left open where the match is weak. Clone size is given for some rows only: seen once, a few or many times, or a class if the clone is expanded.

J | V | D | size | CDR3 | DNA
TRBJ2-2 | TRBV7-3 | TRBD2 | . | CASSPGLAGTNTGELFF | TGTGCCAGCAGCCCCGGACTAGCGGGAACGAACACCGGGGAGCTGTTTTTT
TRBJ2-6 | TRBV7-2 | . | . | CASSPQAAGANVLTF | TGTGCCAGCAGCCCCCAGGCTGCAGGGGCCAACGTCCTGACTTTC
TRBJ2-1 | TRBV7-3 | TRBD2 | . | CASSQLAGVLNEQFF | TGTGCCAGCAGCCAACTAGCGGGAGTGTTGAATGAGCAGTTCTTC
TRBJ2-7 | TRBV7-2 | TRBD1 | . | CASSVDRVYEQYF | TGTGCCAGCAGCGTAGACAGGGTCTACGAGCAGTACTTC
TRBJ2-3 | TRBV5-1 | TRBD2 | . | CASSPGVLAGGYTQYF | TGCGCCAGCAGCCCGGGGGTCTTAGCGGGAGGTTATACGCAGTATTTT
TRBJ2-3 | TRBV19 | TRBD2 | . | CASSARLADSTDTQYF | TGTGCCAGTAGTGCCCGACTAGCGGATAGCACAGATACGCAGTATTTT
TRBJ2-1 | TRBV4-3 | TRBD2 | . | CASSQWEGGQFF | TGCGCCAGCAGCCAATGGGAGGGTGGGCAGTTCTTC
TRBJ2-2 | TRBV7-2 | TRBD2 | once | CASTLAGGITGELFF | TGTGCCAGCACCTTAGCGGGAGGTATTACCGGGGAGCTGTTTTTT
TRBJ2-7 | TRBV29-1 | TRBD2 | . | CSVQGLAGGPDSPYEQYF | TGCAGCGTCCAGGGGTTAGCGGGAGGGCCTGATAGCCCCTACGAGCAGTACTTC
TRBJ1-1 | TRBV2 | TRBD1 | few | CASSSMRTRGTANTEAFF | TGTGCCAGCAGTTCTATGAGAACCCGAGGGACAGCGAACACTGAAGCTTTCTTT
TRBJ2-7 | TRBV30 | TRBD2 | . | CAWSVRTGLAGGRHEQYF | TGTGCCTGGAGTGTACGTACTGGACTAGCGGGAGGGAGGCACGAGCAGTACTTC
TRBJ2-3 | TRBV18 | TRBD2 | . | CASSPDGGGSPTDTQYF | TGTGCCAGCTCACCTGACGGCGGGGGGTCCCCCACAGATACGCAGTATTTT
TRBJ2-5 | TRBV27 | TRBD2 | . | CASKRLAGGQETQYF | TGTGCCAGCAAAAGACTAGCGGGAGGGCAGGAGACCCAGTACTTC
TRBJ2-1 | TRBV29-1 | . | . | CSVEDGLYEQFF | TGCAGCGTTGAAGACGGGTTGTATGAGCAGTTCTTC
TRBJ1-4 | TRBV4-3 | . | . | CASSRRTATNEKLFF | TGCGCCAGCAGCCGAAGGACAGCAACTAATGAAAAACTGTTTTTT
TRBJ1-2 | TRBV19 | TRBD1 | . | CASSLGQPYGYTF | TGTGCCAGCTCCCTGGGACAGCCTTATGGCTACACCTTC
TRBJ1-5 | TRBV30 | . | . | CAWSTELNQPQHF | TGTGCCTGGAGTACAGAGCTCAATCAGCCCCAGCATTTT
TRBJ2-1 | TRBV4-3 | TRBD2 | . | CASSRRTSGGNEQFF | TGCGCCAGCAGCCGGAGGACTAGCGGGGGAAATGAGCAGTTCTTC
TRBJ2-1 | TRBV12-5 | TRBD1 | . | CASGPLGTGRNEQFF | TGTGCTAGTGGGCCCCTCGGGACAGGGCGCAATGAGCAGTTCTTC
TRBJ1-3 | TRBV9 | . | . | CASSVGWGLDSGNTIYF | TGTGCCAGCAGCGTTGGGTGGGGACTCGACTCTGGAAACACCATATATTTT
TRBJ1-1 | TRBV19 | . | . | CASSSLGAKNTEAFF | TGTGCCAGTAGTTCCCTGGGGGCGAAGAACACTGAAGCTTTCTTT
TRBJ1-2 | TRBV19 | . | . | CASTSNGQSYGYTF | TGTGCCAGTACATCCAACGGACAGAGCTATGGCTACACCTTC
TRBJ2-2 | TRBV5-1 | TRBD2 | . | CASSLAGGRSGTGELFF | TGCGCCAGCAGCTTGGCCGGCGGGAGATCTGGTACCGGGGAGCTGTTTTTT
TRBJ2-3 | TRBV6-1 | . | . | CASRSTPDTQYF | TGTGCCAGCAGGTCGACTCCAGATACGCAGTATTTT
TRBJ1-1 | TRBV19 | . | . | CASSIRGAGTEAFF | TGTGCCAGTAGTATTCGCGGGGCGGGCACTGAAGCTTTCTTT
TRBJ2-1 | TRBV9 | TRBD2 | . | CASSGGTSGRGEQFF | TGTGCCAGCAGCGGTGGGACTAGCGGGAGAGGTGAGCAGTTCTTC
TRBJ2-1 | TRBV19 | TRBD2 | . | CASSSLAGGYNEQFF | TGTGCCAGTAGTAGTCTAGCGGGAGGTTACAATGAGCAGTTCTTC
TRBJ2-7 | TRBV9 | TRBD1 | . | CASSPWTGGASEQYF | TGTGCCAGCAGCCCCTGGACAGGGGGCGCATCCGAGCAGTACTTC
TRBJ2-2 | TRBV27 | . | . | CASSFSQLSPSGELFF | TGTGCCAGCAGTTTTTCACAGTTAAGTCCCTCCGGGGAGCTGTTTTTT
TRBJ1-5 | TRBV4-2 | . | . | CASSLYRDSNQPQHF | TGTGCCAGCAGCCTCTACAGGGATAGCAATCAGCCCCAGCATTTT
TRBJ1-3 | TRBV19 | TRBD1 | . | CASSGYRGRSGNTIYF | TGTGCCAGTAGTGGATACAGGGGCCGATCTGGAAACACCATATATTTT
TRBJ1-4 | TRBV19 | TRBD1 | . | CASSIGQGHEKLFF | TGTGCCAGTAGTATCGGACAGGGGCATGAAAAACTGTTTTTT
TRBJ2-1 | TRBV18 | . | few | CASSPPRQKPSYNEQFF | TGTGCCAGCTCACCCCCAAGACAGAAACCCTCCTACAATGAGCAGTTCTTC
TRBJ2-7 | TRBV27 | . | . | CASSLGSWRGRFSEQYF | TGTGCCAGCAGTTTAGGGTCGTGGAGGGGGCGTTTCAGCGAGCAGTACTTC
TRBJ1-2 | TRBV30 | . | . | CAWADRIYGYTF | TGTGCCTGGGCAGACAGGATCTATGGCTACACCTTC
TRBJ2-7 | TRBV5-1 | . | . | CASSLGQGSTEQYF | TGCGCCAGCAGCTTGGGGCAGGGATCAACCGAGCAGTACTTC
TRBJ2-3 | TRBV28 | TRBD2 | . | CASSFSGGGQLTDTQYF | TGTGCCAGCAGTTTTAGTGGCGGGGGGCAGCTCACAGATACGCAGTATTTT
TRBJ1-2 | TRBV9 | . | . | CASSALQGVYGYTF | TGTGCCAGCAGCGCTTTACAGGGAGTCTATGGCTACACCTTC
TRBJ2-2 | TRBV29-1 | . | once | CSVELLGDEDTGELFF | TGCAGCGTTGAATTGCTAGGGGATGAGGACACCGGGGAGCTGTTTTTT
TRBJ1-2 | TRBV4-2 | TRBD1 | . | CASSQEGGASYGYTF | TGTGCCAGCAGCCAAGAAGGGGGCGCGAGCTATGGCTACACCTTC
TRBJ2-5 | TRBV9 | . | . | CASSVEGGQIQETQYF | TGTGCCAGCAGCGTAGAGGGGGGACAGATTCAAGAGACCCAGTACTTC
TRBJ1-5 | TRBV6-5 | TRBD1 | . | CASSLGQGAHNQPQHF | TGTGCCAGCAGTTTGGGACAGGGGGCGCACAATCAGCCCCAGCATTTT
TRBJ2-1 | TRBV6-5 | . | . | CASSTSDLFYNEQFF | TGTGCCAGCAGTACCTCTGACTTGTTCTACAATGAGCAGTTCTTC
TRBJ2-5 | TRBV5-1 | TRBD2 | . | CASSLLGLADRMETQYF | TGCGCCAGCAGCTTGTTGGGACTAGCAGATAGGATGGAGACCCAGTACTTC
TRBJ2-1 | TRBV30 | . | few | CAWSKKRVYNEQFF | TGTGCCTGGAGTAAAAAGCGAGTGTACAATGAGCAGTTCTTC